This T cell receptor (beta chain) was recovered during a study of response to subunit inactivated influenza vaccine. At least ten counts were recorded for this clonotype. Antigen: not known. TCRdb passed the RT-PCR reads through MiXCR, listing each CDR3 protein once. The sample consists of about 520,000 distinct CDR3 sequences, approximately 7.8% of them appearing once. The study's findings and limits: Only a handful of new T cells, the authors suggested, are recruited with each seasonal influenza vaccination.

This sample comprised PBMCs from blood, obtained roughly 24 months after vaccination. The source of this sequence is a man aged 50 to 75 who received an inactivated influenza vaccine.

The CDR3 DNA sequence: TGCGCCAGCAGGGTCCGGCCGGGGGGAAATCAGCCCCAGCATTTT. Protein: CASRVRPGGNQPQHF. The chain uses TRBV5-1 and TRBJ1-5; possible D gene TRBD1, 5 bases. Germline CDR1 reads SGHRS; CDR2 reads YFSETQ. The length of the CDR3 is 15 residues. V gave up 5 bases and J gave up 4 bases, with 16 bases separating them. Full variable domain (rest looked up from reference TRBV5-1 and TRBJ1-5): KAGVTQTPRYLIKTRGQQVTLSCSPISGHRSVSWYQQTPGQGLQFLFEYFSETQRNKGNFPGRFSGRQFSNSRSEMNVSTLELGDSALYLCASRVRPGGNQPQHFGDGTRLSIL.